These 2 T cell receptor beta chains were all obtained from the same sample, sequenced in a study of T-cell memory formation after mild COVID-19. One entry per CDR3 protein, called by TCRdb with MiXCR from the 5' RACE reads. The sample yields 530,000 or so distinct CDR3 sequences, roughly a sixth seen once. The sample comprised PBMCs or a T cell subset sorted from them (not recorded which). These receptor sequences come from an adult woman who had mild COVID-19 (a few samples of this study predate the infection). Cell type and time point are not known.

The chain links TRBV19 to TRBJ1-2; D might be TRBD1 (5 bases). This CDR3 has 15 residues. The V and J ends lost 3 bases and 4 bases respectively, with 15 bases between them. CDR1 and CDR2 from the germline V gene are LNHDA and SQIVND (reference sequence). Written as DNA, the CDR3 is TGTGCCAGTAGTATTCTCGACAGCACCTTCTATGGCTACACCTTC. Its protein is CASSILDSTFYGYTF. The full variable domain, its missing parts supplied by reference TRBV19 and TRBJ1-2, is DGGITQSPKYLFRKEGQNVTLSCEQNLNHDAMYWYRQDPGQGLRLIYYSQIVNDFQKGDIAEGYSVSREKKESFPLTVTSAQKNPTAFYLCASSILDSTFYGYTFGSGTRLTVV.

The rearrangement links TRBV5-6 to TRBJ2-7; D uncertain. The germline V and J ends were trimmed by 0 bases and 6 bases, with 7 bases remaining between them. This CDR3 contains 12 residues. From germline, CDR1 is SGHDT and CDR2 YYEEEE. The CDR3 DNA sequence: TGTGCCAGCAGCTTGGGGCCGGGCGAGCAGTACTTC. It yields the protein CASSLGPGEQYF.